The table lists the clone carrying this TCR beta chain with a few counts. The CDR3 totals 14 residues. Per germline, CDR1 MGHRA and CDR2 YSYEKL. Trimming took 1 base from V and 4 from J; bases not matched to a gene: 2. Assay used: immunoSEQ multiplex PCR; TCRdb lists only in-frame clones, some missing. Of under 75,000 clones detected, 88% appear once; the ten largest clones hold roughly 3.2%. The data derive from a study of blood T cell repertoires in COVID-19. Across the whole study: There were acute and convalescent COVID-19 samples, and they came from the United States, Italy and Spain.

The sequence derives from a man in his fifties with active COVID-19. V usage is TRBV4-1 and J usage is TRBJ1-2; 8 nucleotides align to TRBD1. Sequenced input: peripheral blood. The CDR3 coding sequence is TGCGCCAGCAGCCAAGCAGGGGGCGGCTATGGCTACACCTTC. Encoded protein: CASSQAGGGYGYTF.